These 21 T cell receptor beta chains originate from one sample sequenced in a study of human T cells and chemical hapten exposure. Specified time point: patch test 2, 6 weeks after DPC sensitization. This sample's treatment: therapeutic diphenylcyclopropenone sensitization with weekly scalp DPC. TCRdb reprocessed the RACE reads with MiXCR, giving one entry per CDR3 protein. The sample gives 360,000 or so distinct CDR3 sequences, about 6% of which show up once; 4.5% to 6% is in the top ten. Sequenced here: whole blood, sampled in connection with sensitization to the hapten diphenylcyclopropenone (DPC). These receptors all come from a woman between 18 and 29 years old with alopecia areata. Some clones in this sample may be carry-over from other donors' samples.

This clonotype was observed a handful of times. V usage is TRBV20-1 and J usage is TRBJ1-2; D remains ambiguous. The V and J ends lost 0 bases and 2 bases respectively, with 10 bases between them. This CDR3 has 14 residues. CDR1 is DFQATT, CDR2 SNEGSKA, per germline (reference sequence). CDR3 loop: CSARDVRENYGYTF. In nucleotides, the CDR3 is TGCAGTGCTAGAGATGTGCGGGAGAACTATGGCTACACCTTC.

This clonotype was seen a few times. The V and J genes are TRBV29-1 and TRBJ1-2; 7 bases fit TRBD1. Germline-derived CDR1 and CDR2 are SQVTM and ANQGSEA. CDR3 length equals 13 residues. V gave up 6 bases and J gave up 7 bases; unmatched junction bases: 11. CDR3 bases: TGCAGCGTCGCCGAAGGGACAGCTAGTGGCTACACCTTC. Its translation: CSVAEGTASGYTF.

A few counts support this clonotype. The chain combines TRBV12-3 or TRBV12-4 with TRBJ2-3; 10 bases are shared with TRBD1. The CDR3 extends over 15 amino acids. Trimming cost V 7 bases and J 3 bases; bases outside gene matches: 7. CDR3 DNA sequence: TGTGCCAGCACCTATGGGGGACAGGGGACAGATACGCAGTATTTT. Protein product: CASTYGGQGTDTQYF.

This clonotype was observed at least ten times. The chain joins TRBV28 to TRBJ2-5, with D hard to call. The CDR3 has 15 amino acids. V was pared by 6 bases and J by 4 bases, with 18 bases between. CDR1 and CDR2 from the germline V gene are MDHEN and SYDVKM. CDR3 in amino acids: CASSSTGTPRETQYF. CDR3 in DNA: TGTGCCAGCAGCTCGACCGGTACTCCCCGAGAGACCCAGTACTTC.

This clonotype came up a few times. V usage is TRBV6-5 and J usage is TRBJ2-1, with 8 bases matching TRBD2. Germline V CDR1 and CDR2: MNHEY, SVGAGI. J gave up 8 bases and V 10 bases, and 10 bases lay outside the gene matches. The CDR3 is made up of 13 amino acids. The CDR3 sequence: CATTRGGTYEQFF. DNA of the CDR3: TGTGCCACTACACGGGGGGGAACCTATGAGCAGTTCTTC.

This clonotype was picked up many times. CDR3 coding DNA: TGTGCCAGCAAGGAGGGAGGATTTGGCTACACCTTC. The encoded protein is CASKEGGFGYTF. The chain couples TRBV12-3 or TRBV12-4 to TRBJ1-2, with D unresolved. This CDR3 has 12 amino acids. Trimming took off 7 bases at V and 7 bases at J, with 13 bases between the two ends.

In its sample, this clonotype was seen a few times. The chain couples TRBV7-2 to TRBJ2-4; D uncertain. Trimming removed 3 bases from V and 8 bases from J, with 11 bases in between. CDR1 is SGHTA and CDR2 is FQGNSA in the germline V gene. The CDR3 runs to 13 residues. In DNA form, the CDR3 reads TGTGCCAGCAGCTTGGATGGCCAGGACATTCAGTACTTC. It encodes CASSLDGQDIQYF.

This clonotype was picked up many times. This chain links TRBV12-3 or TRBV12-4 with TRBJ2-7; tentatively, D is TRBD1 (6 bases). V lost 3 bases to trimming and J lost 0 bases, with 12 bases between them. This CDR3 comprises 15 residues. CDR3 region: CASSFRTAPSYEQYF. DNA of the CDR3: TGTGCCAGCAGTTTTCGGACAGCTCCCTCCTACGAGCAGTACTTC.

The V call is TRBV6-5, the J call TRBJ2-3; D is uncertain. The ends were cut back, 3 bases at V and 0 bases at J, with 10 bases in the middle. Germline CDR1 reads MNHEY; CDR2 reads SVGAGI. This CDR3 has 15 amino acids. In DNA, the CDR3 is TGTGCCAGCAGTTATGTGGGCACCAGCACAGATACGCAGTATTTT. Translation gives CASSYVGTSTDTQYF.

The rearrangement links TRBV6-2 or TRBV6-3 to TRBJ2-2; TRBD1 agrees at 7 bases. The CDR3 covers 15 residues. V lost 5 bases to trimming and J lost 1 base; unmatched junction nucleotides: 4. The germline CDR1 and CDR2 sequences are MNHEY and SVGEGT. CDR3 in amino acids: CASSRRTGNTGELFF. CDR3 DNA: TGTGCCAGCAGTAGGAGGACAGGGAACACCGGGGAGCTGTTTTTT.

In its sample, this clonotype was seen many times. The chain has TRBV12-3 or TRBV12-4 and TRBJ1-6, with 7 nucleotides matching TRBD1. The ends lost 6 bases at V and 7 bases at J; junction bases unmatched: 6. This CDR3 spans 14 amino acids. The CDR3 DNA follows: TGTGCCAGCAGGGGGGACAGATCCAATTCACCCCTCCACTTT. This codes for CASRGDRSNSPLHF.

In its sample, this clonotype was seen many times. V and J are TRBV29-1 and TRBJ2-5; no definite D call. This CDR3 has 10 amino acids. With 5 bases removed from V and 5 bases from J, the gap between germline ends came to 6 bases. Looked up from germline, CDR1 is SQVTM and CDR2 is ANQGSEA. CDR3 residues: CSVSSETQYF. CDR3 coding DNA: TGCAGCGTTTCGTCTGAGACCCAGTACTTC.

This clonotype showed up just a few times. V usage is TRBV28 and J usage is TRBJ1-5, with D unresolved. The V and J ends lost 4 bases and 9 bases respectively, with 10 bases between them. The V gene's germline CDR1 is MDHEN and CDR2 SYDVKM. The CDR3 is 12 amino acids. The DNA for the CDR3 is TGTGCCAGCAGTTCCCCACAGTTGCCCCAGCATTTT. This codes for CASSSPQLPQHF.

This sequence joins TRBV12-3 or TRBV12-4 and TRBJ2-7; 11 bases are a match to TRBD1. V lost 4 bases to trimming and J lost 4 bases; unmatched junction nucleotides: 6. The CDR3 has 15 amino acids. The CDR3: CASSWTGTGGYEQYF. CDR3 bases: TGTGCCAGCAGTTGGACCGGGACAGGGGGATACGAGCAGTACTTC.

In its sample, this clonotype was seen a few times. The V and J genes are TRBV7-9 and TRBJ2-7, with D tentatively TRBD1 (6 bases). The CDR3 is made up of 15 amino acids. The V end was cut by 5 bases, the J end by 5 bases, with 19 bases between. Germline lookup yields CDR1 SEHNR and CDR2 FQNEAQ (reference sequence). The CDR3 DNA reads as TGTGCCAGCAGCCCTACTACACCAGGGGATCACGAGCAGTACTTC. This gives the protein CASSPTTPGDHEQYF.

This clonotype has a handful of counts. The V call is TRBV11-2, the J call TRBJ2-3, with D tentatively TRBD1 (7 bases). CDR3 length: 15 residues. Trimming took 8 bases from V and 9 from J, leaving 24 bases between them. CDR1 is SGHAT, CDR2 FQNNGV, per germline. The CDR3 spells CASCPGGPGQETQYF. CDR3 nucleotides: TGTGCCAGCTGTCCAGGGGGGCCAGGGCAGGAAACGCAGTATTTT.

This clonotype was observed a few times. One end of the junction is discordant with germline, which a read error may explain. J is TRBJ2-5 and V is TRBV28; D possibly corresponds to TRBD1 (7 bases). This CDR3 region has 13 residues. From germline, CDR1 is MDHEN and CDR2 SYDVKM. The CDR3, as DNA: TGTGCCAGCTCCTCCAGGGGGGCAGAGGCCCAGTACTTC. It is translated as CASSSRGAEAQYF.

There are many counts of this clonotype. V gene TRBV20-1 combines with J gene TRBJ1-1; the D is unclear. This CDR3 is 14 amino acids long. Germline CDR1 DFQATT, CDR2 SNEGSKA (reference sequence). The V end lost 5 bases, the J end lost 4 bases, and 17 bases lay between the germline ends. In nucleotides, the CDR3 is TGCAGTGCTTCGGTCGGGCAGTCCGCCACTGAAGCTTTCTTT. Amino acid sequence: CSASVGQSATEAFF.

This clonotype was picked up many times. The CDR3 DNA follows: TGTGCCAGCAGCCCTGACACGAACACTGAAGCTTTCTTT. This encodes CASSPDTNTEAFF. The V call is TRBV7-2, the J call TRBJ1-1; D is ambiguous. There are 13 residues in the CDR3. Germline V lookup: CDR1 SGHTA, CDR2 FQGNSA. Trimming left V 5 bases short and J 1 base short, with 8 bases between. Based on the CDR3 plus reference TRBV7-2 and TRBJ1-1, the full variable domain is GAGVSQSPSNKVTEKGKDVELRCDPISGHTALYWYRQSLGQGLEFLIYFQGNSAPDKSGLPSDRFSAERTGGSVSTLTIQRTQQEDSAVYLCASSPDTNTEAFFGQGTRLTVV.

In its sample, this clonotype was seen many times. The rearrangement joins TRBV6-2 or TRBV6-3 to TRBJ1-1, with unresolved D. This CDR3 has 11 amino acids. Looked up from germline, CDR1 is MNHEY and CDR2 is SVGEGT. Trimming cost V 5 bases and J 3 bases, with 4 bases left between them. In DNA form, the CDR3 reads TGTGCCAGCAGTCGTTACACTGAAGCTTTCTTT. Translating gives CASSRYTEAFF.

This clonotype was seen ten or more times. The chain combines TRBV28 with TRBJ2-6; 8 positions agree with TRBD1. From germline, CDR1 is MDHEN and CDR2 SYDVKM. CDR3 length: 16 amino acids. V gave up 5 bases and J gave up 0 bases; unmatched junction bases: 3. The DNA of the CDR3 is TGTGCCAGCAGTCGAACAGGGGGCTCTGGGGCCAACGTCCTGACTTTC. Translated, it gives CASSRTGGSGANVLTF.